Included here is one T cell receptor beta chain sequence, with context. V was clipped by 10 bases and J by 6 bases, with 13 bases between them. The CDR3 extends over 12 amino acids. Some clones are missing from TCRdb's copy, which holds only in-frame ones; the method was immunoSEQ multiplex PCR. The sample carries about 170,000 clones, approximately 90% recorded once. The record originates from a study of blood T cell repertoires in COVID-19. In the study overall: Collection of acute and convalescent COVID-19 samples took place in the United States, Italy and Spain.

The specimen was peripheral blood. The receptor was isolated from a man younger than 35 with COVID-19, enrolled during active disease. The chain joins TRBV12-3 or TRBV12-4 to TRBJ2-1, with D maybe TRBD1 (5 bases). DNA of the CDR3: TGTGCCACCGCCCGACAGTCCAATGAGCAGTTCTTC. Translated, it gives CATARQSNEQFF.